The 7 T cell receptor beta chains below all came from one sample that was sequenced in a study of T-cell memory formation after mild COVID-19. Each CDR3 protein gets one entry after TCRdb re-called the 5' RACE reads with MiXCR. The table records some 45,000 distinct CDR3 sequences, 25% to 30% of them present only once. Sequencing was performed on PBMCs or a T cell subset sorted from them (not recorded which). These receptors all stem from a man younger than 30 who had mild COVID-19 (a few samples of this study predate the infection). Cell type and time point are not known.

V and J are TRBV20-1 and TRBJ2-1; D remains unclear. V lost 7 bases and J 1 base, leaving 14 bases between the germline ends. The CDR3 consists of 14 residues. CDR1 is DFQATT and CDR2 is SNEGSKA in the germline V gene (reference sequence). The CDR3 sequence is CSEVPLGSYNEQFF. DNA of the CDR3: TGCAGTGAGGTGCCTCTAGGATCCTACAATGAGCAGTTCTTC.

The chain carries TRBV7-9 and TRBJ2-2; D call uncertain. The CDR3 loop spans 15 amino acids. Germline V lookup: CDR1 SEHNR, CDR2 FQNEAQ (reference sequence). The V end was cut by 7 bases, the J end by 2 bases, with 14 bases between. CDR3: CASNLATDNTGELFF. The DNA for the CDR3 is TGTGCCAGCAACCTGGCGACGGATAACACCGGGGAGCTGTTTTTT.

This clonotype was picked up many times. The chain employs TRBV20-1 and TRBJ1-4, with D tentatively TRBD1 (5 bases). This CDR3 comprises 12 residues. Germline assignment: CDR1 DFQATT and CDR2 SNEGSKA (reference sequence). Trimming pared 7 bases from V and 3 bases from J, leaving 9 bases between. Written as DNA, the CDR3 is TGCAGTGTTGGGGGGGCTAATGAAAAACTGTTTTTT. Its protein product is CSVGGANEKLFF.

V and J are TRBV6-6 and TRBJ1-2; 9 positions match TRBD1. The CDR3 is 15 amino acids. The germline V gene encodes CDR1 MNHNY and CDR2 SVGAGI (reference sequence). J gave up 4 bases and V 5 bases, and 8 bases lay outside the gene matches. CDR3 loop: CASSPRTGAAYGYTF. CDR3 coding DNA: TGTGCCAGCAGTCCGAGGACAGGGGCAGCCTATGGCTACACCTTC.

The CDR3, as DNA: TGCGCCAGCAGCCGCCCCGGAAGTTGGGACAGAGAAAACACCGGGGAGCTGTTTTTT. As protein: CASSRPGSWDRENTGELFF. The V call is TRBV4-3, the J call TRBJ2-2, with 7 bases that match TRBD1. The CDR3 extends over 19 amino acids. Germline V gene sequence: CDR1 LGHNA, CDR2 YSLEER. Germline trimming cut 4 bases from V and 2 bases from J; bases unmatched to any gene: 16.

The rearrangement links TRBV9 to TRBJ2-6; the D is unclear. This CDR3 has 14 amino acids. From germline, CDR1 is SGDLS and CDR2 YYNGEE. V lost 0 bases to trimming and J lost 3 bases, with 4 bases between them. The CDR3 is CASSVVGGANVLTF. The CDR3, as DNA: TGTGCCAGCAGCGTAGTTGGTGGGGCCAACGTCCTGACTTTC.

The V call is TRBV4-3, the J call TRBJ2-5; D gene uncertain. Germline values: CDR1 LGHNA, CDR2 YSLEER. V lost 1 base to trimming and J lost 6 bases, with 9 bases between them. The CDR3 is 13 amino acids. The CDR3 coding sequence is TGCGCCAGCAGCCAAGGGGCCCGTCAGACCCAGTACTTC. Translating gives CASSQGARQTQYF.